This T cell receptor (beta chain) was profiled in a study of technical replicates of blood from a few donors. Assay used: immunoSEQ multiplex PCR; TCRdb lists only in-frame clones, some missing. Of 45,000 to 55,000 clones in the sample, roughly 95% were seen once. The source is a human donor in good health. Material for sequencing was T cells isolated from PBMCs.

The CDR3 DNA follows: TGTGCCAGCAGCTTAGCTGGACAGTACACCGGGGAGCTGTTTTTT. Its translation: CASSLAGQYTGELFF. The J gene is TRBJ2-2, the V gene TRBV11-2; the D gene is possibly TRBD1 (6 bases). The CDR3 has 15 amino acids. Trimming took 1 base from V and 3 from J, leaving 9 bases between them. CDR1 is SGHAT and CDR2 is FQNNGV in the germline V gene.